The rows below give T cell receptor beta chains drawn from one sample of a study of technical replicates of blood from several donors. TCRdb keeps only in-frame clones here, not all; method: immunoSEQ multiplex PCR. The sample yields tens of thousands of clones, under 99% seen once. The sample taken for sequencing was T cells isolated from PBMCs. The receptors were sampled from a human donor in good health. Each CDR3 is given with its conserved first and last residue. D genes are given only for firm matches. The listing skips clone size in some rows; elsewhere it reads once, few, many or a size class.

TRBV7-2	TRBD1	NA	TRBJ2-3	CASSFRQGTDTQYF	TGTGCCAGCAGCTTCAGACAGGGAACAGATACGCAGTATTTT
TRBV13	NA	NA	TRBJ2-7	CASIWKQGSEQYF	TGTGCCAGCATCTGGAAACAGGGCAGCGAGCAGTACTTC
TRBV19	TRBD1	NA	TRBJ1-1	CASSIIPSGQGWTEAFF	TGTGCCAGTAGTATAATTCCATCCGGACAGGGGTGGACTGAAGCTTTCTTT
TRBV5-8	TRBD1	NA	TRBJ2-7	CASRPTGTGRSEQYF	TGTGCCAGCAGGCCGACCGGGACAGGGAGGAGCGAGCAGTACTTC
TRBV11-2	TRBD2	NA	TRBJ2-3	CASREIPGGRTDTQYF	TGTGCCAGCAGGGAAATTCCTGGCGGGAGGACAGATACGCAGTATTTT
TRBV30	NA	NA	TRBJ2-7	CAWSVRREQYF	TGTGCCTGGAGTGTACGTAGAGAGCAGTACTTC
TRBV19	TRBD2	NA	TRBJ2-2	CASRGASGRWNTGELFF	TGTGCCAGTAGGGGGGCTAGCGGGAGGTGGAACACCGGGGAGCTGTTTTTT
TRBV30	NA	NA	TRBJ2-1	CAAYLAFHNEQFF	TGTGCCGCCTACCTAGCGTTTCACAATGAGCAGTTCTTC
TRBV4-3	NA	once	TRBJ1-4	CASSRGTQLSSTNEKLFF	TGCGCCAGCAGCCGAGGGACACAATTATCTTCAACTAATGAAAAACTGTTTTTT
TRBV9	TRBD1	NA	TRBJ1-1	CASSATGILNTEAFF	TGTGCCAGCAGCGCGACAGGGATTTTGAACACTGAAGCTTTCTTT
TRBV6-5	TRBD1	once	TRBJ1-1	CASSGQANTEAFF	TGTGCCAGCAGCGGACAGGCAAACACTGAAGCTTTCTTT
TRBV13	NA	NA	TRBJ2-7	CASSPNPYEQYF	TGTGCCAGCAGCCCCAATCCCTACGAGCAGTACTTC
TRBV7-9	TRBD1	once	TRBJ1-5	CASSFSGTGGNQPQHF	TGTGCCAGCAGCTTTAGCGGGACAGGGGGTAATCAGCCCCAGCATTTT
TRBV28	NA	NA	TRBJ2-7	CASSLGQLEQYF	TGTGCCAGCAGTTTAGGACAGCTCGAGCAGTACTTC
TRBV6-5	NA	NA	TRBJ1-1	CASSYSRLNTEAFF	TGTGCCAGCAGTTACAGCCGGTTGAACACTGAAGCTTTCTTT
TRBV14	NA	NA	TRBJ2-3	CASSPGLPTDTQYF	TGTGCCAGCAGCCCGGGACTTCCCACAGATACGCAGTATTTT
TRBV5-1	TRBD2	NA	TRBJ2-3	CASTGTTTTDTQYF	TGCGCCAGCACCGGGACTACGACCACAGATACGCAGTATTTT
TRBV9	TRBD2	NA	TRBJ2-7	CASSVSGASGTLSYEQYF	TGTGCCAGCAGCGTTAGTGGGGCTAGCGGGACCTTATCCTACGAGCAGTACTTC
TRBV27	NA	NA	TRBJ1-1	CASSLRAVNTEAFF	TGTGCCAGCAGTCTCAGGGCGGTTAACACTGAAGCTTTCTTT
TRBV11-3	NA	NA	TRBJ2-7	CASSLTGAYEQYF	TGTGCCAGCAGCTTAACGGGTGCCTACGAGCAGTACTTC
TRBV9	NA	NA	TRBJ2-1	CASSVVSGEQFF	TGTGCCAGCAGCGTAGTTTCGGGTGAGCAGTTCTTC
TRBV30	TRBD1	NA	TRBJ2-1	CAWSPGGSSYNEQFF	TGTGCCTGGAGCCCAGGGGGTTCTTCCTACAATGAGCAGTTCTTC
TRBV7-9	NA	NA	TRBJ1-1	CASILGIEAFF	TGTGCCAGCATACTAGGGATTGAAGCTTTCTTT
TRBV19	NA	NA	TRBJ1-1	CASSIDRINTEAFF	TGTGCCAGTAGTATAGACAGGATTAACACTGAAGCTTTCTTT
TRBV4-1	TRBD2	NA	TRBJ2-7	CASSQDWTSGLYEQYF	TGCGCCAGCAGCCAAGATTGGACTAGCGGACTTTACGAGCAGTACTTC
TRBV6-5	NA	NA	TRBJ1-3	CASSYRGTGNTIYF	TGTGCCAGCAGTTACAGGGGAACGGGAAACACCATATATTTT
TRBV20-1	NA	NA	TRBJ2-1	CCTSSYNEQFF	TGCTGCACTAGCTCCTACAATGAGCAGTTCTTC
TRBV28	TRBD2	NA	TRBJ2-7	CASSPASGRFEQYF	TGTGCCAGCAGTCCGGCTAGCGGGAGGTTTGAGCAGTACTTC
TRBV6-1	NA	NA	TRBJ2-7	CASSVMGALYEQYF	TGTGCCAGCAGTGTTATGGGGGCCCTCTACGAGCAGTACTTC
TRBV27	NA	NA	TRBJ1-2	CASKRGGNGYTF	TGTGCCAGCAAGCGCGGGGGCAATGGCTACACCTTC
TRBV7-2	TRBD2	NA	TRBJ2-3	CASSLELMAGVRSDTQYF	TGTGCCAGCAGCTTAGAATTAATGGCGGGAGTAAGGTCAGATACGCAGTATTTT
TRBV4-2	TRBD2	NA	TRBJ2-7	CASSQFASGRGYEQYF	TGTGCCAGCAGCCAATTTGCTAGCGGGAGGGGTTACGAGCAGTACTTC
TRBV19	TRBD2	NA	TRBJ2-1	CASSFGRAHEQFF	TGTGCCAGTAGTTTCGGGAGGGCCCATGAGCAGTTCTTC
TRBV9	NA	NA	TRBJ2-1	CASSVVRVNEQFF	TGTGCCAGCAGCGTAGTACGAGTAAATGAGCAGTTCTTC
TRBV6-5	NA	once	TRBJ2-1	CASSYYTGDEQFF	TGTGCCAGCAGTTACTACACGGGAGATGAGCAGTTCTTC
TRBV5-4	TRBD2	NA	TRBJ2-1	CASSKPISGTTYNEQFF	TGTGCCAGCAGCAAACCGATTAGCGGGACCACCTACAATGAGCAGTTCTTC
TRBV6-5	TRBD2	NA	TRBJ2-1	CASSYEVAGGDEQFF	TGTGCCAGCAGTTACGAGGTAGCGGGAGGCGATGAGCAGTTCTTC
TRBV9	NA	NA	TRBJ2-7	CASSVGTNYEQYF	TGTGCCAGCAGCGTAGGGACAAATTACGAGCAGTACTTC
TRBV5-4	TRBD1	NA	TRBJ2-7	CASSFTGAEQYF	TGTGCCAGCAGCTTCACAGGGGCCGAGCAGTACTTC
TRBV6-1	TRBD2	NA	TRBJ2-3	CASNTLAGQYF	TGTGCCAGCAATACCCTAGCGGGACAGTATTTT
TRBV10-3	NA	NA	TRBJ1-5	CAISESQNSNQPQHF	TGTGCCATCAGTGAGTCGCAGAATAGCAATCAGCCCCAGCATTTT
TRBV30	NA	NA	TRBJ1-1	CAWSVSDTGDTEAFF	TGTGCCTGGAGTGTATCGGACACGGGAGACACTGAAGCTTTCTTT
TRBV10-3	TRBD2	NA	TRBJ2-7	CAISEPDSGRGYEQYF	TGTGCCATCAGTGAGCCCGATAGCGGGAGAGGCTACGAGCAGTACTTC
TRBV19	TRBD2	NA	TRBJ2-7	CASTAGPTYEQYF	TGTGCCAGTACAGCGGGACCTACCTACGAGCAGTACTTC
TRBV19	NA	few	TRBJ1-2	CASSIGTANYGYTF	TGTGCCAGTAGTATAGGGACAGCTAACTATGGCTACACCTTC
TRBV7-2	TRBD1	NA	TRBJ1-4	CASSLVGRGDEKLFF	TGTGCCAGCAGCTTAGTTGGCAGGGGGGATGAAAAACTGTTTTTT
TRBV10-3	NA	NA	TRBJ2-1	CAISGVRDSFSNEQFF	TGTGCCATCAGTGGGGTCAGGGACTCTTTCTCCAATGAGCAGTTCTTC
TRBV28	NA	NA	TRBJ1-1	CASSYRAYEAFF	TGTGCCAGCAGTTACAGGGCCTATGAAGCTTTCTTT
TRBV2	NA	NA	TRBJ2-2	CASADRRSGELFF	TGTGCCAGCGCTGACAGGAGGTCCGGGGAGCTGTTTTTT
TRBV28	TRBD1	NA	TRBJ1-3	CASSSHTGDGNTIYF	TGTGCCAGCAGTTCCCACACAGGGGACGGAAACACCATATATTTT
TRBV7-7	NA	NA	TRBJ2-5	CASSLNLEETQYF	TGTGCCAGCAGCTTAAATCTAGAAGAGACCCAGTACTTC
TRBV10-3	TRBD1	NA	TRBJ1-2	CAISGPGTGFGYTF	TGTGCCATCAGTGGCCCCGGGACAGGGTTCGGCTACACCTTC
TRBV30	NA	NA	TRBJ2-1	CACHLTYNEQFF	TGTGCCTGCCATCTTACTTACAATGAGCAGTTCTTC